There are a few counts of the clone carrying this T cell receptor beta chain. Its specificity is not known. TCRalpha and TCRbeta libraries used 5'RACE with constant-segment primers and UMIs. MiXCR, run by TCRdb on the 5' RACE reads, gives a single entry per CDR3 protein. The table records a few hundred thousand distinct CDR3 sequences, about a sixth of them present only once. This sample stems from a study of T-cell memory formation after mild COVID-19. Turning to the study itself: Clusters of TCRs were largely donor specific.

The length of the CDR3 is 12 residues. General study findings and limits: Several responding clones turned up in pre-infection memory, indicating that cross-reactive memory may have taken part. Largely, contracting CD4+ clones fell within CM and EM, and contracting CD8+ clones within EMRA.

Sequencing input: PBMCs or a T cell subset sorted from them (not recorded which). The chain uses TRBV21-1 and TRBJ2-7. TRBV21-1 is a pseudogene locus. This clonotype was obtained from a man younger than 30 who had mild COVID-19 (a few samples of this study predate the infection). Cell type and time point are not known. The CDR3 nucleotides read TGTGCCAGCAGCAACCATGCAGCGACGCAGTACGTC. Protein sequence: CASSNHAATQYV.